These T cell receptor beta chains were read from a single sample in a study of OX40 agonist ivuxolimab in advanced cancers. Measured with immunoSEQ multiplex PCR; TCRdb has only the in-frame clones, and not every one. The data show about 77,000 clones, more than 65% seen once. Specimen: CD4+ or CD8+ T cells sorted from blood, collected in a trial of the OX40 agonist ivuxolimab. All receptors derive from an adult with an advanced solid tumor such as melanoma, head and neck, liver or kidney cancer. Both conserved end residues are part of each CDR3. Fields, in order: CDR3 protein, CDR3 DNA, D gene, J gene, clone size, V gene. D genes are given only for firm matches. Some rows mark clone size as missing; the rest say once, few, many or name a class of expanded clone.

CDR3aa: CASSQVVGVISLEQYF
CDR3nt: TGCGCCAGCAGCCAAGTTGTGGGAGTCATTTCTCTCGAGCAGTACTTC
d_gene: NA
j_gene: TRBJ2-7
abundance: medium-sized
v_gene: TRBV4-3

CDR3aa: CASSMSAHRGEKLFF
CDR3nt: TGTGCCAGTAGTATGTCGGCCCACAGGGGGGAAAAACTGTTTTTT
d_gene: TRBD1
j_gene: TRBJ1-4
abundance: NA
v_gene: TRBV19

CDR3aa: CASGLPPGELFF
CDR3nt: TGTGCTAGTGGTTTGCCGCCCGGGGAGCTGTTTTTT
d_gene: NA
j_gene: TRBJ2-2
abundance: NA
v_gene: TRBV12-5

CDR3aa: CASSPLPNTEAFF
CDR3nt: TGTGCCAGCAGCCCCCTTCCCAACACTGAAGCTTTCTTT
d_gene: NA
j_gene: TRBJ1-1
abundance: NA
v_gene: TRBV6-6

CDR3aa: CASSEALGQPEQFF
CDR3nt: TGTGCCAGCAGTGAAGCGCTTGGACAGCCTGAGCAGTTCTTC
d_gene: NA
j_gene: TRBJ2-1
abundance: NA
v_gene: TRBV2

CDR3aa: CSVGGIYEQYF
CDR3nt: TGCAGCGTTGGAGGGATCTACGAGCAGTACTTC
d_gene: NA
j_gene: TRBJ2-7
abundance: NA
v_gene: TRBV29-1

CDR3aa: CASSDAGGPDTQYF
CDR3nt: TGTGCCAGCAGCGACGCGGGAGGGCCAGATACGCAGTATTTT
d_gene: TRBD2
j_gene: TRBJ2-3
abundance: once
v_gene: TRBV9

CDR3aa: CASSPPTDLYGYTF
CDR3nt: TGTGCCAGCAGCCCACCGACAGACCTCTATGGCTACACCTTC
d_gene: NA
j_gene: TRBJ1-2
abundance: NA
v_gene: TRBV5-6

CDR3aa: CASSMLGTDPAKEQYF
CDR3nt: TGTGCCAGCAGCATGCTCGGGACAGATCCAGCCAAGGAGCAGTACTTC
d_gene: TRBD1
j_gene: TRBJ2-5
abundance: NA
v_gene: TRBV5-4

CDR3aa: CASSVGGGHTEAFF
CDR3nt: TGTGCCAGCAGCGTAGGTGGGGGCCACACTGAAGCTTTCTTT
d_gene: NA
j_gene: TRBJ1-1
abundance: once
v_gene: TRBV9

CDR3aa: CASSSGPNYEQYF
CDR3nt: TGTGCCAGCAGCTCAGGCCCGAACTACGAGCAGTACTTC
d_gene: NA
j_gene: TRBJ2-7
abundance: NA
v_gene: TRBV7-6

CDR3aa: CSVRSIDSYEQYF
CDR3nt: TGCAGCGTCAGAAGCATCGACTCCTACGAGCAGTACTTC
d_gene: NA
j_gene: TRBJ2-7
abundance: NA
v_gene: TRBV29-1

CDR3aa: CASSAHRGLYEQYF
CDR3nt: TGTGCCAGCAGTGCCCACAGGGGGCTCTACGAGCAGTACTTC
d_gene: TRBD1
j_gene: TRBJ2-7
abundance: NA
v_gene: TRBV6-1

CDR3aa: CASSRLAGGLNEQFF
CDR3nt: TGTGCCAGCAGCCGACTAGCGGGGGGGCTTAATGAGCAGTTCTTC
d_gene: TRBD2
j_gene: TRBJ2-1
abundance: NA
v_gene: TRBV5-1

CDR3aa: CASSALEMDSYGYTF
CDR3nt: TGTGCCAGCAGTGCCCTCGAAATGGATAGCTATGGCTACACCTTC
d_gene: NA
j_gene: TRBJ1-2
abundance: NA
v_gene: TRBV25-1

CDR3aa: CASSLGLPPGYTF
CDR3nt: TGTGCCAGCAGCCTAGGGCTGCCCCCCGGCTACACCTTC
d_gene: NA
j_gene: TRBJ1-2
abundance: NA
v_gene: TRBV11-2

CDR3aa: CASSVRADRDNSPLHF
CDR3nt: TGTGCCAGCAGCGTACGAGCGGACAGGGACAATTCACCCCTCCACTTT
d_gene: TRBD1
j_gene: TRBJ1-6
abundance: once
v_gene: TRBV9

CDR3aa: CASSYGEGVQPQHF
CDR3nt: TGTGCCAGCAGTTACGGGGAAGGGGTTCAGCCCCAGCATTTT
d_gene: NA
j_gene: TRBJ1-5
abundance: NA
v_gene: TRBV6-5

CDR3aa: CASSRQTNTEAFF
CDR3nt: TGCGCCAGCAGCCGTCAGACGAACACTGAAGCTTTCTTT
d_gene: NA
j_gene: TRBJ1-1
abundance: NA
v_gene: TRBV4-1

CDR3aa: CASSETGGAIVGTDTQYF
CDR3nt: TGTGCCAGCAGCGAGACAGGGGGCGCGATCGTCGGCACAGATACGCAGTATTTT
d_gene: TRBD1
j_gene: TRBJ2-3
abundance: NA
v_gene: TRBV9

CDR3aa: CASRSGGAETQYF
CDR3nt: TGCGCCAGCAGGTCCGGGGGCGCGGAGACCCAGTACTTC
d_gene: NA
j_gene: TRBJ2-5
abundance: NA
v_gene: TRBV5-1

CDR3aa: CASSPSGYTDTQYF
CDR3nt: TGTGCCAGCAGCCCTAGCGGATACACAGATACGCAGTATTTT
d_gene: TRBD2
j_gene: TRBJ2-3
abundance: NA
v_gene: TRBV6-4

CDR3aa: CASSRDIGGYTF
CDR3nt: TGTGCCAGCAGCCGCGACATCGGTGGCTACACCTTC
d_gene: NA
j_gene: TRBJ1-2
abundance: NA
v_gene: TRBV5-6

CDR3aa: CASSSQGPGNSPLHF
CDR3nt: TGCGCCAGCAGCTCCCAGGGGCCTGGGAATTCACCCCTCCACTTT
d_gene: NA
j_gene: TRBJ1-6
abundance: few
v_gene: TRBV5-1

CDR3aa: CASTGVGINTEAFF
CDR3nt: TGTGCCAGCACGGGGGTTGGGATAAACACTGAAGCTTTCTTT
d_gene: NA
j_gene: TRBJ1-1
abundance: NA
v_gene: TRBV7-2

CDR3aa: CASSSRTSEQNYNEQFF
CDR3nt: TGCGCCAGCAGCTCCCGGACTAGCGAACAGAACTACAATGAGCAGTTCTTC
d_gene: TRBD2
j_gene: TRBJ2-1
abundance: once
v_gene: TRBV5-1

CDR3aa: CASSLDRDLLRKYF
CDR3nt: TGTGCCAGCAGCTTGGACAGGGATCTCCTACGGAAGTACTTC
d_gene: TRBD1
j_gene: TRBJ2-7
abundance: NA
v_gene: TRBV11-2

CDR3aa: CSVVEQQLNYGYTF
CDR3nt: TGCAGCGTTGTTGAGCAGCAATTAAACTATGGCTACACCTTC
d_gene: NA
j_gene: TRBJ1-2
abundance: NA
v_gene: TRBV29-1

CDR3aa: CASSEDTSGGAYNEQFF
CDR3nt: TGTGCCAGCAGTGAGGATACTAGCGGGGGGGCCTACAATGAGCAGTTCTTC
d_gene: TRBD2
j_gene: TRBJ2-1
abundance: NA
v_gene: TRBV6-4

CDR3aa: CASSLAVGTVSYEQYF
CDR3nt: TGTGCCAGCAGCTTAGCGGTGGGGACAGTCTCTTACGAGCAGTACTTC
d_gene: TRBD1
j_gene: TRBJ2-7
abundance: NA
v_gene: TRBV7-9

CDR3aa: CSVRDTTSTGELFF
CDR3nt: TGCAGCGTAAGGGACACAACTTCCACCGGGGAGCTGTTTTTT
d_gene: NA
j_gene: TRBJ2-2
abundance: NA
v_gene: TRBV29-1

CDR3aa: CASSLIAAGGNEQYF
CDR3nt: TGTGCCAGCAGCTTGATTGCGGCGGGGGGTAACGAGCAGTACTTC
d_gene: TRBD2
j_gene: TRBJ2-7
abundance: NA
v_gene: TRBV5-4

CDR3aa: CASSPQNGYTF
CDR3nt: TGTGCCAGCTCCCCTCAGAATGGCTACACCTTC
d_gene: NA
j_gene: TRBJ1-2
abundance: NA
v_gene: TRBV18

CDR3aa: CASSLETRVYEQYF
CDR3nt: TGTGCCAGCAGCTTAGAGACTAGAGTCTACGAGCAGTACTTC
d_gene: NA
j_gene: TRBJ2-7
abundance: NA
v_gene: TRBV7-9

CDR3aa: CASSEPGVSTDTQYF
CDR3nt: TGTGCCAGCAGTGAACCAGGGGTTTCCACAGATACGCAGTATTTT
d_gene: NA
j_gene: TRBJ2-3
abundance: few
v_gene: TRBV2

CDR3aa: CASSQGLGGPTDTQYF
CDR3nt: TGTGCCAGCAGCCAAGGACTAGGGGGTCCCACAGATACGCAGTATTTT
d_gene: NA
j_gene: TRBJ2-3
abundance: once
v_gene: TRBV4-2

CDR3aa: CASSLVRGSTEAFF
CDR3nt: TGTGCCAGCAGCTTAGTGAGGGGATCCACTGAAGCTTTCTTT
d_gene: NA
j_gene: TRBJ1-1
abundance: once
v_gene: TRBV7-2

CDR3aa: CASSRAIGNTIYF
CDR3nt: TGTGCCAGCAGCCGGGCTATAGGAAACACCATATATTTT
d_gene: NA
j_gene: TRBJ1-3
abundance: NA
v_gene: TRBV5-6

CDR3aa: CASSLAVLAGITVETQYF
CDR3nt: TGTGCCAGCAGCTTAGCCGTTCTAGCGGGAATTACGGTGGAGACCCAGTACTTC
d_gene: TRBD2
j_gene: TRBJ2-5
abundance: NA
v_gene: TRBV7-9

CDR3aa: CASSWDRNTEAFF
CDR3nt: TGCGCCAGCAGTTGGGACAGGAACACTGAAGCTTTCTTT
d_gene: TRBD1
j_gene: TRBJ1-1
abundance: NA
v_gene: TRBV5-1

CDR3aa: CASSLVAMVETQYF
CDR3nt: TGTGCCAGCAGCTTAGTGGCCATGGTGGAGACCCAGTACTTC
d_gene: NA
j_gene: TRBJ2-5
abundance: NA
v_gene: TRBV7-8

CDR3aa: CASSLGLAETDTQYF
CDR3nt: TGCGCCAGCAGCTTGGGACTAGCGGAAACAGATACGCAGTATTTT
d_gene: TRBD2
j_gene: TRBJ2-3
abundance: NA
v_gene: TRBV5-1

CDR3aa: CSALPGTETSYEQYF
CDR3nt: TGCAGCGCCCTCCCCGGGACAGAAACCTCCTACGAGCAGTACTTC
d_gene: TRBD1
j_gene: TRBJ2-7
abundance: NA
v_gene: TRBV29-1

CDR3aa: CASSLALAGANEQYF
CDR3nt: TGTGCCAGCAGCTTAGCGCTAGCGGGAGCTAACGAGCAGTACTTC
d_gene: TRBD2
j_gene: TRBJ2-7
abundance: NA
v_gene: TRBV7-9

CDR3aa: CAWSFNSNQPQHF
CDR3nt: TGTGCCTGGAGTTTTAATAGCAATCAGCCCCAGCATTTT
d_gene: NA
j_gene: TRBJ1-5
abundance: NA
v_gene: TRBV30

CDR3aa: CASSEIVVAEQYF
CDR3nt: TGTGCCAGCAGTGAAATTGTGGTAGCCGAGCAGTACTTC
d_gene: NA
j_gene: TRBJ2-7
abundance: NA
v_gene: TRBV6-1

CDR3aa: CSVRTGTEAFF
CDR3nt: TGCAGCGTCCGCACAGGGACTGAAGCTTTCTTT
d_gene: NA
j_gene: TRBJ1-1
abundance: NA
v_gene: TRBV29-1

CDR3aa: CASSWGRNTEAFF
CDR3nt: TGTGCCAGCAGCTGGGGGAGAAACACTGAAGCTTTCTTT
d_gene: NA
j_gene: TRBJ1-1
abundance: NA
v_gene: TRBV5-6

CDR3aa: CSARRAYGYTF
CDR3nt: TGCAGTGCTAGAAGGGCTTATGGCTACACCTTC
d_gene: NA
j_gene: TRBJ1-2
abundance: NA
v_gene: TRBV20-1

CDR3aa: CASMALAGEQYF
CDR3nt: TGTGCCAGCATGGCCCTGGCGGGTGAGCAGTACTTC
d_gene: NA
j_gene: TRBJ2-7
abundance: NA
v_gene: TRBV2

CDR3aa: CASSRPGSSGNEQYF
CDR3nt: TGTGCCAGCAGTCGTCCTGGGTCCAGCGGGAACGAGCAGTACTTC
d_gene: TRBD2
j_gene: TRBJ2-7
abundance: once
v_gene: TRBV6-1

CDR3aa: CASQSVGGDTQYF
CDR3nt: TGCGCCAGCCAAAGTGTCGGGGGCGATACGCAGTATTTT
d_gene: NA
j_gene: TRBJ2-3
abundance: NA
v_gene: TRBV5-1

CDR3aa: CASSLAPGANYGYTF
CDR3nt: TGCGCCAGCAGCTTGGCCCCGGGGGCTAACTATGGCTACACCTTC
d_gene: NA
j_gene: TRBJ1-2
abundance: NA
v_gene: TRBV5-1